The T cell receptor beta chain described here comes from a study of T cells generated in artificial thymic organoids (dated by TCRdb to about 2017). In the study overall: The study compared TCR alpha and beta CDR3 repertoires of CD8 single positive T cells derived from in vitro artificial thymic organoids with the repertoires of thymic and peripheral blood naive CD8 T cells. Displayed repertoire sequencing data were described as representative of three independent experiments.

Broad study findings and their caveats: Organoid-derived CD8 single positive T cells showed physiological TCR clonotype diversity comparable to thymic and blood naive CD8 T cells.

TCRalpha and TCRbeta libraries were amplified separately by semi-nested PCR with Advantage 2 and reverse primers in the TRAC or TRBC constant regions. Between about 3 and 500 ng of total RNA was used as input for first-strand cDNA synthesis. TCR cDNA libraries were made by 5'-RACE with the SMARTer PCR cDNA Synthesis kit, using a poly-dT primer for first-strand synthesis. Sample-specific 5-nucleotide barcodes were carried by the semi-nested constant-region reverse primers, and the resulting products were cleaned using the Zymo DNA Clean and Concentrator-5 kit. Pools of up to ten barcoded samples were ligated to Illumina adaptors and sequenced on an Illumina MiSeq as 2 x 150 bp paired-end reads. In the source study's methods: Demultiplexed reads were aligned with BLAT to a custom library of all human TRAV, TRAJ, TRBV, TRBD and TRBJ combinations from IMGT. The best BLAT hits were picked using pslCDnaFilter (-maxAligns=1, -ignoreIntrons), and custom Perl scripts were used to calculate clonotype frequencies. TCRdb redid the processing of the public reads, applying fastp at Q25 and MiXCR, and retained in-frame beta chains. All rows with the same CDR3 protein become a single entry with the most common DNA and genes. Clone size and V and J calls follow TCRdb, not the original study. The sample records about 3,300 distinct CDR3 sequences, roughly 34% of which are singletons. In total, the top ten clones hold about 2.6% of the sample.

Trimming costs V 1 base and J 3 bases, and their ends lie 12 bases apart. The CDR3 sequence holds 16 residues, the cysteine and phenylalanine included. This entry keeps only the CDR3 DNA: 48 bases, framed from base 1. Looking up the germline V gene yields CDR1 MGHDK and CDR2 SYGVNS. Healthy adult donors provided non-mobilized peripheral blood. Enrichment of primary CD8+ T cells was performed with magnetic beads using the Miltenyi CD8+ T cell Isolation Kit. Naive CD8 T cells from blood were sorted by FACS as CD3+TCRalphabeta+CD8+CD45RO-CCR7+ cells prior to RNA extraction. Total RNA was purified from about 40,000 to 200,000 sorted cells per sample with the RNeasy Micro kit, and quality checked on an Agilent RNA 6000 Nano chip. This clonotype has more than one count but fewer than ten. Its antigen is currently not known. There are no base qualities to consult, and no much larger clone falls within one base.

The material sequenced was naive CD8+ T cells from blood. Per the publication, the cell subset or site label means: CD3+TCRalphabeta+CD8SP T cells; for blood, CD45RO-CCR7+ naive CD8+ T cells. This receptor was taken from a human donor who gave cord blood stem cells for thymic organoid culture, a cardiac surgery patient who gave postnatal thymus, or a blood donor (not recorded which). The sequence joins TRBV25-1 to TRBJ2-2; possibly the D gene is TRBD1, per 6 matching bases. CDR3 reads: CASSEFAEGDTGELFF. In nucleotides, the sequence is TGTGCCAGCAGTGAATTTGCAGAGGGGGACACCGGGGAGCTGTTTTTT.